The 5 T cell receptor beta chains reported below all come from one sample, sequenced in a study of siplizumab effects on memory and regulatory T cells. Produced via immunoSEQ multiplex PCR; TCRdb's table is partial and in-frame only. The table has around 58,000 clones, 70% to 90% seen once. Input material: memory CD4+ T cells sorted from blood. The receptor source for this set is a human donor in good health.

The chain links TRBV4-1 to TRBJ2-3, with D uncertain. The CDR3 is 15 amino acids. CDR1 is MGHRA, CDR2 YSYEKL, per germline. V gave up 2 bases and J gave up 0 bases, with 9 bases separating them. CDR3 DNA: TGCGCCAGCAGCCAAAGAGAGCTAAGCACAGATACGCAGTATTTT. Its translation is CASSQRELSTDTQYF.

The CDR3 region has the DNA TGTGCCAGCAGATATCAGGATGCTGAAAAACTGTTTTTT. It codes for CASRYQDAEKLFF. The rearrangement links TRBV27 to TRBJ1-4; no reliable D call. There are 13 residues in the CDR3. Trimming shortened V by 6 bases and J by 7 bases, and 12 bases separated the two germline ends. Germline CDR1 and CDR2: MNHEY and SMNVEV (reference sequence).

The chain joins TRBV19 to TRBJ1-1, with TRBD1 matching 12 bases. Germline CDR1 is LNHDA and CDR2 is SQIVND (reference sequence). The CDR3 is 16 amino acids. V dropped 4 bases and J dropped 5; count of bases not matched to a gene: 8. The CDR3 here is CASSRVGTGGRTEAFF. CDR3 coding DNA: TGTGCCAGTAGTAGGGTGGGGACAGGGGGCAGAACTGAAGCTTTCTTT.

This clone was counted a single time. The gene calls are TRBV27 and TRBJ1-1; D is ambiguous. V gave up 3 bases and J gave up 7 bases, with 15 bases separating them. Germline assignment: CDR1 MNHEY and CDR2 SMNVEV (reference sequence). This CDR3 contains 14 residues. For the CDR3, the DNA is TGTGCCAGCAGTTTTACGAAGGCTGGGGTTGAAGCTTTCTTT. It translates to CASSFTKAGVEAFF.

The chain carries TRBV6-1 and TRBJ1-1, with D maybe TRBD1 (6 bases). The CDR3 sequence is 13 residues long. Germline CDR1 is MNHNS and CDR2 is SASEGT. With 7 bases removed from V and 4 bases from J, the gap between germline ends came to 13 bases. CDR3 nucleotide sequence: TGTGCCAGCATCCCCGGGGGGCTCACTGAAGCTTTCTTT. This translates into CASIPGGLTEAFF.